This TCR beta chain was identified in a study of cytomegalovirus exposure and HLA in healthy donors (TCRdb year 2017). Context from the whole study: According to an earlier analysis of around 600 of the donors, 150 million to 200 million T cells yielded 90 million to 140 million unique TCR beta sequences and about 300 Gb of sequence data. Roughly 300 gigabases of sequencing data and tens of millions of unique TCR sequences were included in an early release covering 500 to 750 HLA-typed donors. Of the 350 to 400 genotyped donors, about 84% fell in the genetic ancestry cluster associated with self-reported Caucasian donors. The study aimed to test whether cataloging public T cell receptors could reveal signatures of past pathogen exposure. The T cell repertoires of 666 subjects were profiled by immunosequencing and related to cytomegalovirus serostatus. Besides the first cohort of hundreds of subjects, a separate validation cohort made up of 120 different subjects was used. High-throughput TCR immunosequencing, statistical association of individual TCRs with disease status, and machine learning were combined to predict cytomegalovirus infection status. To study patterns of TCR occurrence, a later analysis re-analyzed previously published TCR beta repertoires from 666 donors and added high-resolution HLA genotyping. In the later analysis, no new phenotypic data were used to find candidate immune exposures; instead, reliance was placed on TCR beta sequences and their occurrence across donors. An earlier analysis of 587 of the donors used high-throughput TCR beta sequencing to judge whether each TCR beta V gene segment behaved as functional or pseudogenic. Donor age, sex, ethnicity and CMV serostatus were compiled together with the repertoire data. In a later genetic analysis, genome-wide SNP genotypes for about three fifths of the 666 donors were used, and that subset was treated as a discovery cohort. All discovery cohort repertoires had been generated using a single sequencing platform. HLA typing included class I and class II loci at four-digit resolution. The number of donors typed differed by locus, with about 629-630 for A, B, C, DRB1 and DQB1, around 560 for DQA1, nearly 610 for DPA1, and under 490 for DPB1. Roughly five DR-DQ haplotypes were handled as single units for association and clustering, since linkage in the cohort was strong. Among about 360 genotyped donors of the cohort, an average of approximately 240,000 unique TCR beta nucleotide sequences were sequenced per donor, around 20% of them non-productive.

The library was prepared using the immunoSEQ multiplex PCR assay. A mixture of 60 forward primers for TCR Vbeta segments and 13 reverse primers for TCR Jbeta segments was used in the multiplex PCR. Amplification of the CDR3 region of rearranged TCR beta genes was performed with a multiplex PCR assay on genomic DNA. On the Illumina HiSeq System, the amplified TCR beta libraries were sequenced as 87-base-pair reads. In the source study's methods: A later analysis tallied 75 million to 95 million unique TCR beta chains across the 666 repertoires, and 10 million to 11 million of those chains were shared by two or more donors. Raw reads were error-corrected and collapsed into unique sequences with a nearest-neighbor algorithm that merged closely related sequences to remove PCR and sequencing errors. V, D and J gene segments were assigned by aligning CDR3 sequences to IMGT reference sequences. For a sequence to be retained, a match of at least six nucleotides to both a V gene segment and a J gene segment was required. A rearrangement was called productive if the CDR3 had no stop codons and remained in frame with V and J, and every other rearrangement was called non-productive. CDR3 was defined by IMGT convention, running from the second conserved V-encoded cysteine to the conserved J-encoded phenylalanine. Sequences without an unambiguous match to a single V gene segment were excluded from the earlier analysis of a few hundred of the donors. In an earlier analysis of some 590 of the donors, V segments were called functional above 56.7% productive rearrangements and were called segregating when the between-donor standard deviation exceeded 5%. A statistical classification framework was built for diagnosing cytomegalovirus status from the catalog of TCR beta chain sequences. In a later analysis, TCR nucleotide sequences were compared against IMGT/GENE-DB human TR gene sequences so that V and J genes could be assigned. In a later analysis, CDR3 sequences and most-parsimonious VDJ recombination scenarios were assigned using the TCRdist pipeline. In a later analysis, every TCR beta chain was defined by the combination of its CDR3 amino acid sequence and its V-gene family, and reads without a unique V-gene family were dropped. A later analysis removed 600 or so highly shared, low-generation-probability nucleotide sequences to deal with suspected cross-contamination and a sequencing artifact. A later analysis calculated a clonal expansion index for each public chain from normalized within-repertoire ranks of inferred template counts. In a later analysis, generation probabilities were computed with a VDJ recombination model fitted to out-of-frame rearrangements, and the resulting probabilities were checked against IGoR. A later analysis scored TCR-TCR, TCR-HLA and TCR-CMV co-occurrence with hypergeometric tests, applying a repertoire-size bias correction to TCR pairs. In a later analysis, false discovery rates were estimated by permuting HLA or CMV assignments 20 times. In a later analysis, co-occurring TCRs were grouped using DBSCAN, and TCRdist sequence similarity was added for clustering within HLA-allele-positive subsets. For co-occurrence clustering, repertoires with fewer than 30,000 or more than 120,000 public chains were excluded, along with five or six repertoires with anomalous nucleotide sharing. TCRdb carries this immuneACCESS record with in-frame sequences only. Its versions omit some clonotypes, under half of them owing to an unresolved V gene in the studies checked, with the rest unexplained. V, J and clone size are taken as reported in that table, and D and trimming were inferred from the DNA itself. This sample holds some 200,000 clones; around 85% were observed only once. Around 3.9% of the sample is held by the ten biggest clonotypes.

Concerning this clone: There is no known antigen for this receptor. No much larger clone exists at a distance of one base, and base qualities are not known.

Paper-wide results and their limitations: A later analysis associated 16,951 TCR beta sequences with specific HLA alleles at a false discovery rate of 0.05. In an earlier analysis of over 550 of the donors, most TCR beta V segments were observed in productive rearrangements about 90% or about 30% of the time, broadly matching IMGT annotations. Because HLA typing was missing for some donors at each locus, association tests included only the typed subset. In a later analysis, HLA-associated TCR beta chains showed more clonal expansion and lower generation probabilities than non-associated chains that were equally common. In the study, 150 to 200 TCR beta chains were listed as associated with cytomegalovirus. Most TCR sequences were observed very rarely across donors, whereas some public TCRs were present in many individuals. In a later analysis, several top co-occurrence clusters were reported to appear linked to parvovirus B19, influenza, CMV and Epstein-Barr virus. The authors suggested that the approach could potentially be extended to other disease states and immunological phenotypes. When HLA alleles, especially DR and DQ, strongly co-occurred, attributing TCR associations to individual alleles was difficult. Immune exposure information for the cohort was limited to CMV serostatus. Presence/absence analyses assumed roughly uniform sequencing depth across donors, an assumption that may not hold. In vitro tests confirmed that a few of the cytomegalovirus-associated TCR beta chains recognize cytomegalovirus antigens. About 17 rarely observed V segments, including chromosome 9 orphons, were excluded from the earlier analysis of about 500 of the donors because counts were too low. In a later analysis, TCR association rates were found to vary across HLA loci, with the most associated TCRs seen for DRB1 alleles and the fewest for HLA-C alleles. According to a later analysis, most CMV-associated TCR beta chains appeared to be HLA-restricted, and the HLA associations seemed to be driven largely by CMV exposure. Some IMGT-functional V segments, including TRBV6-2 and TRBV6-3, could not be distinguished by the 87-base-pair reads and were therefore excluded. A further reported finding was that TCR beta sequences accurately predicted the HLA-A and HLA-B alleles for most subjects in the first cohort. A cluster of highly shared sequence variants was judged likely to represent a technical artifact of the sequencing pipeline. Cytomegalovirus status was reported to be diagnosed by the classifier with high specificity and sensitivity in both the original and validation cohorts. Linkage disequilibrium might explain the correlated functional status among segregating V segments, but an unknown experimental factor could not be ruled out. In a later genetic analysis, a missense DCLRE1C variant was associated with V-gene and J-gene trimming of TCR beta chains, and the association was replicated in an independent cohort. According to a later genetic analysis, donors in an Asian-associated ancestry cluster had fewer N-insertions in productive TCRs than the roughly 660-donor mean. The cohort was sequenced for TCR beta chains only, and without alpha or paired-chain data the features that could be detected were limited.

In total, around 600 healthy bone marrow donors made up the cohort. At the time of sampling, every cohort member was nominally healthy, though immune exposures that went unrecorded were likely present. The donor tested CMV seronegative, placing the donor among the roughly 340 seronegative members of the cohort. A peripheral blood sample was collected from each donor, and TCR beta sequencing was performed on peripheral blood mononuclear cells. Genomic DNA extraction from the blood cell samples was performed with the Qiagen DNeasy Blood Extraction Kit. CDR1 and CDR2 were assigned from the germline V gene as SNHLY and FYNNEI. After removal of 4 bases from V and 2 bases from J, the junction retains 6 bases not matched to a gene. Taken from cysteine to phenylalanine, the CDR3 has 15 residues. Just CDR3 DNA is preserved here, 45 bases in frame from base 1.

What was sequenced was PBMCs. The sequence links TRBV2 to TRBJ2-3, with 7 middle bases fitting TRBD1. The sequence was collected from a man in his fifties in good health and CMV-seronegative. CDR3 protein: CASSATGSLTDTQYF. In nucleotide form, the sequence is TGTGCCAGCAGTGCGACAGGGTCTCTCACAGATACGCAGTATTTT.